This is a list of T cell receptor beta chains from one sample in a study of shared clonotypes between healthy human individuals. The repertoire was sequenced with immunoSEQ multiplex PCR; TCRdb's copy has only in-frame clones and lacks some. Altogether fewer than 400,000 clones are present, approximately 74% being singletons, with the ten largest covering about a tenth. Sample: memory CD4+ T cells sorted from blood. These receptors all come from a man aged 25-40 years in good health. Both conserved end residues are part of each CDR3. A D gene is named only where the DNA matches it firmly. Size is omitted from some rows. Given values are once, few, many or a class for expanded clones.

D gene: .
clone size: .
CDR3 length: 12
J gene: TRBJ1-1
V gene: TRBV10-3
CDR3 protein: CAISGDSLEAFF
CDR3 DNA: TGTGCCATCAGTGGTGACTCGCTTGAAGCTTTCTTT

D gene: .
clone size: .
CDR3 length: 15
J gene: TRBJ1-4
V gene: TRBV11-2
CDR3 protein: CASSPGVAFEEKLFF
CDR3 DNA: TGTGCCAGCAGCCCAGGGGTGGCTTTCGAGGAAAAACTGTTTTTT

D gene: TRBD2
clone size: .
CDR3 length: 15
J gene: TRBJ2-3
V gene: TRBV5-4
CDR3 protein: CASSFSGTSTDTQYF
CDR3 DNA: TGTGCCAGCAGCTTTAGCGGGACTAGCACAGATACGCAGTATTTT

D gene: .
clone size: .
CDR3 length: 14
J gene: TRBJ2-7
V gene: TRBV5-8
CDR3 protein: CASSGTGLSYEQYF
CDR3 DNA: TGTGCCAGCAGCGGAACAGGGCTCTCCTACGAGCAGTACTTC

D gene: .
clone size: .
CDR3 length: 14
J gene: TRBJ1-1
V gene: TRBV6-5
CDR3 protein: CASSYSGRGTEAFF
CDR3 DNA: TGTGCCAGCAGTTACTCAGGGAGGGGAACTGAAGCTTTCTTT

D gene: .
clone size: .
CDR3 length: 11
J gene: TRBJ2-5
V gene: TRBV6-1
CDR3 protein: CATRGGETQYF
CDR3 DNA: TGTGCCACCAGGGGTGGCGAGACCCAGTACTTC

D gene: .
clone size: .
CDR3 length: 14
J gene: TRBJ1-5
V gene: TRBV9
CDR3 protein: CASSPAADGQPQHF
CDR3 DNA: TGTGCCAGCAGCCCAGCGGCCGATGGTCAGCCCCAGCATTTT

D gene: .
clone size: .
CDR3 length: 14
J gene: TRBJ2-2
V gene: TRBV18
CDR3 protein: CASSPTGNTGELFF
CDR3 DNA: TGTGCCAGCTCACCAACAGGGAACACCGGGGAGCTGTTTTTT

D gene: .
clone size: .
CDR3 length: 16
J gene: TRBJ1-2
V gene: TRBV18
CDR3 protein: CASSPRVEATNYGYTF
CDR3 DNA: TGTGCCAGCTCACCACGAGTGGAGGCTACTAACTATGGCTACACCTTC

D gene: .
clone size: .
CDR3 length: 15
J gene: TRBJ2-1
V gene: TRBV7-2
CDR3 protein: CASSLSSPAYNEQFF
CDR3 DNA: TGTGCCAGCAGCTTATCTAGCCCCGCCTACAATGAGCAGTTCTTC

D gene: TRBD1
clone size: .
CDR3 length: 16
J gene: TRBJ1-3
V gene: TRBV19
CDR3 protein: CASSPWGQDSGNTIYF
CDR3 DNA: TGTGCCAGTAGCCCATGGGGACAGGACTCTGGAAACACCATATATTTT

D gene: TRBD1
clone size: .
CDR3 length: 14
J gene: TRBJ1-2
V gene: TRBV27
CDR3 protein: CASSLWGQGYGYTF
CDR3 DNA: TGTGCCAGCAGTTTATGGGGACAGGGGTACGGCTACACCTTC

D gene: .
clone size: .
CDR3 length: 13
J gene: TRBJ2-2
V gene: TRBV2
CDR3 protein: CASTQSLTGELFF
CDR3 DNA: TGTGCCAGCACCCAATCTCTCACCGGGGAGCTGTTTTTT

D gene: TRBD1
clone size: few
CDR3 length: 16
J gene: TRBJ1-2
V gene: TRBV2
CDR3 protein: CASKGTGGDRDYGYTF
CDR3 DNA: TGTGCCAGCAAGGGGACAGGCGGGGACAGGGACTATGGCTACACCTTC

D gene: .
clone size: .
CDR3 length: 14
J gene: TRBJ1-5
V gene: TRBV27
CDR3 protein: CASSLGGVGQPQHF
CDR3 DNA: TGTGCCAGCAGTTTAGGGGGCGTGGGTCAGCCCCAGCATTTT

D gene: TRBD2
clone size: .
CDR3 length: 15
J gene: TRBJ2-1
V gene: TRBV10-1
CDR3 protein: CASSESGSDYNEQFF
CDR3 DNA: TGCGCCAGCAGTGAGAGCGGGAGTGACTACAATGAGCAGTTCTTC

D gene: TRBD1
clone size: once
CDR3 length: 15
J gene: TRBJ2-3
V gene: TRBV5-6
CDR3 protein: CASSRGQILSDTQYF
CDR3 DNA: TGTGCCAGCAGCCGGGGACAGATCTTATCTGATACGCAGTATTTT

D gene: .
clone size: few
CDR3 length: 12
J gene: TRBJ1-3
V gene: TRBV7-9
CDR3 protein: CASSPRGNTIYF
CDR3 DNA: TGTGCCAGCAGCCCGCGCGGAAACACCATATATTTT

D gene: TRBD2
clone size: .
CDR3 length: 13
J gene: TRBJ2-7
V gene: TRBV7-6
CDR3 protein: CASSFTTSDEQYF
CDR3 DNA: TGTGCCAGCAGCTTCACGACTAGCGACGAGCAGTACTTC

D gene: .
clone size: .
CDR3 length: 15
J gene: TRBJ2-7
V gene: TRBV7-8
CDR3 protein: CASSGGAGSSYEQYF
CDR3 DNA: TGTGCCAGCAGCGGAGGGGCAGGGAGTTCCTACGAGCAGTACTTC

D gene: .
clone size: .
CDR3 length: 14
J gene: TRBJ1-1
V gene: TRBV5-4
CDR3 protein: CASSWDTSNTEAFF
CDR3 DNA: TGTGCCAGCAGTTGGGACACATCGAACACTGAAGCTTTCTTT

D gene: .
clone size: .
CDR3 length: 14
J gene: TRBJ2-7
V gene: TRBV4-1
CDR3 protein: CASSEQGVVGEQYF
CDR3 DNA: TGCGCCAGCAGCGAACAGGGAGTAGTGGGCGAGCAGTACTTC